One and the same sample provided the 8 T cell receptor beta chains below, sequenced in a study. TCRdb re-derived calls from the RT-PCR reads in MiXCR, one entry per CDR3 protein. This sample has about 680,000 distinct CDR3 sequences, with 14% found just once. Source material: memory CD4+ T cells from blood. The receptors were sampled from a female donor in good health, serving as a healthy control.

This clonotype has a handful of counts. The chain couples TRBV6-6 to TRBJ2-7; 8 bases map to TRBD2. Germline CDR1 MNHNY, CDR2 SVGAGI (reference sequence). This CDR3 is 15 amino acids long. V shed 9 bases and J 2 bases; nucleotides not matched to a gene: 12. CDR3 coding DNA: TGTGCCAGACAGGACCTACTAGCGGCAACCTACGAGCAGTACTTC. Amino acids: CARQDLLAATYEQYF.

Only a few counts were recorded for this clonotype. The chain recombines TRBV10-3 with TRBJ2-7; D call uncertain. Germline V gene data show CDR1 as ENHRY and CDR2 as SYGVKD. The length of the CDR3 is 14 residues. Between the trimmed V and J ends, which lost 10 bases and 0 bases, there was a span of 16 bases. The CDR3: CATDGMSSSYEQYF. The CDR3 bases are TGTGCCACCGATGGTATGTCAAGCTCCTACGAGCAGTACTTC.

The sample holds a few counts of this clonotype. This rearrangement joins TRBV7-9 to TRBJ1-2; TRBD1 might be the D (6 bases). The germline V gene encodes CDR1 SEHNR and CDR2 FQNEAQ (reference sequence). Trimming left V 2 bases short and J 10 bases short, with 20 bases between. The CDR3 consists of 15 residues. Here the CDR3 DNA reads TGTGCCAGCAGCTTATTCTCAACAGGGACCGGCGACTACACCTTC. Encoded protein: CASSLFSTGTGDYTF.

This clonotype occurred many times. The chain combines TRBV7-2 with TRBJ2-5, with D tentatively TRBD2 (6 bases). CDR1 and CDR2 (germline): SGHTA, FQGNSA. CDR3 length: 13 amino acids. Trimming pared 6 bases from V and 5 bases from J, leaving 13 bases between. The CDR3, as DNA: TGTGCCAGCAGTTCGTCACTAGCTGAGACCCAGTACTTC. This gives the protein CASSSSLAETQYF.

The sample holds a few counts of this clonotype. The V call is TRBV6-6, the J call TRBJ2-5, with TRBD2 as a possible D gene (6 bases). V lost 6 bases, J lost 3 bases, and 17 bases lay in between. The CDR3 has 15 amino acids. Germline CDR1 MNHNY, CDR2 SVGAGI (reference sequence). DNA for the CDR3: TGTGCCAGCAGCCCACCGGGGGATCTAAAAGAGACCCAGTACTTC. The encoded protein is CASSPPGDLKETQYF.

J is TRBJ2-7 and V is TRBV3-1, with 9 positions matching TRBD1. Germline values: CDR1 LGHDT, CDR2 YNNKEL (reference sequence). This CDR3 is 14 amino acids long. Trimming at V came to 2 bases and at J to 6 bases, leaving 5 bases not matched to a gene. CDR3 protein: CASSQLQGASEQYF. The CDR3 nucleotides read TGTGCCAGCAGCCAATTACAGGGGGCGAGCGAGCAGTACTTC.

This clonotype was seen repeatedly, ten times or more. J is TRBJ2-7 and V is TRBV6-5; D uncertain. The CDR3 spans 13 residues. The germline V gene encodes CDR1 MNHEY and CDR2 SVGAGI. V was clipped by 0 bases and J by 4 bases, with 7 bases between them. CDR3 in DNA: TGTGCCAGCAGTTACTCGGGCCAGTACGAGCAGTACTTC. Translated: CASSYSGQYEQYF.

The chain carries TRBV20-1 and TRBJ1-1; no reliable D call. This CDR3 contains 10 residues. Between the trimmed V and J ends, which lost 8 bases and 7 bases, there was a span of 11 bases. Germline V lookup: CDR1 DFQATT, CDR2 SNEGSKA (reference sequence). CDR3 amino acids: CSTTRGEAFF. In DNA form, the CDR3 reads TGCAGTACAACTCGGGGTGAAGCTTTCTTT.